This passage covers 27 T cell receptor beta chains from one sample sequenced in a study of long-term antiretroviral therapy in people with HIV. immunoSEQ v3.0 was run at survey level. The method was immunoSEQ multiplex PCR; TCRdb's version includes in-frame clones alone and lacks a portion of them. The sample lists some 40,000 clones; 80% to 85% were seen once. This sample comprised unsorted PBMCs, obtained 1.5 years after starting antiretroviral therapy. The receptors here all came from a man younger than 35 with HIV.

The chain carries TRBV6-5 and TRBJ2-1; 7 positions agree with TRBD1. After removal of 2 bases from V and 1 base from J, the junction contained 2 bases not matched to a gene. From germline, CDR1 is MNHEY and CDR2 SVGAGI. This CDR3 is 15 amino acids long. CDR3 DNA sequence: TGTGCCAGCAGTTACCGGGACAGATCCTACAATGAGCAGTTCTTC. It codes for CASSYRDRSYNEQFF.

The chain links TRBV2 to TRBJ2-1; 7 bases are shared with TRBD2. The germline gives CDR1 SNHLY, CDR2 FYNNEI. This CDR3 has 13 residues. V gave up 7 bases and J gave up 9 bases; unmatched junction bases: 9. CDR3 protein: CASTWTRDFEQFF. CDR3 nucleotide sequence: TGTGCCAGCACTTGGACTAGAGATTTTGAGCAGTTCTTC.

V is TRBV9 and J is TRBJ2-1; the D is unclear. Germline CDR1 and CDR2: SGDLS and YYNGEE. V lost 0 bases and J 6 bases, leaving 16 bases between the germline ends. The CDR3 is 16 residues long. Here the CDR3 reads CASSVGTAVRTNEQFF. The CDR3 DNA reads as TGTGCCAGCAGCGTAGGAACGGCGGTTCGCACCAATGAGCAGTTCTTC.

V usage is TRBV28 and J usage is TRBJ1-1, with 7 bases aligning to TRBD1. V gave up 5 bases and J gave up 0 bases; unmatched junction bases: 9. Germline V gene sequence: CDR1 MDHEN, CDR2 SYDVKM. The CDR3 runs to 16 residues. The CDR3 DNA sequence: TGTGCCAGCAGTCAAACAGGGGAACCCATGAACACTGAAGCTTTCTTT. Encoded protein: CASSQTGEPMNTEAFF.

This chain links TRBV9 with TRBJ2-1; D unclear. CDR1 and CDR2 (germline): SGDLS, YYNGEE. CDR3 size: 11 residues. Trimming took off 0 bases at V and 9 bases at J, with 4 bases between the two ends. The CDR3 sequence is CASSVGGEQFF. In DNA form, the CDR3 reads TGTGCCAGCAGCGTAGGGGGTGAGCAGTTCTTC.

This sequence joins TRBV6-5 and TRBJ2-2; D unclear. Germline CDR1 MNHEY, CDR2 SVGAGI. Trimming left V 6 bases short and J 5 bases short, with 4 bases between. The CDR3 is 11 amino acids. As DNA, the CDR3 is TGTGCCAGCAGCGCAACCGGGGAGCTGTTTTTT. Amino acid sequence: CASSATGELFF.

The sample holds a few counts of this clone. The chain combines TRBV27 with TRBJ2-7; 7 nucleotides align to TRBD1. Germline CDR1 and CDR2: MNHEY and SMNVEV (reference sequence). V shed 2 bases and J 5 bases; nucleotides not matched to a gene: 9. This CDR3 is 15 amino acids long. The DNA for the CDR3 is TGTGCCAGCAGTTTAGACAGGGTTCGTATTGACGAGCAGTACTTC. Its protein product is CASSLDRVRIDEQYF.

The genes are TRBV10-3 and TRBJ2-1; 7 bases agree with TRBD2. The CDR3 contains 13 residues. V lost 4 bases and J lost 7; bases outside the gene matches: 4. CDR1 is ENHRY, CDR2 SYGVKD, per germline. This chain's CDR3 is CAISATSDNEQFF. The CDR3 nucleotides read TGTGCCATCAGTGCAACTAGCGATAATGAGCAGTTCTTC.

The CDR3 bases are TGTGCCTGGAATATCGGAGGACAGGGGAAAAATCAGCCCCAGCATTTT. Translation: CAWNIGGQGKNQPQHF. The chain joins TRBV30 to TRBJ1-5; 9 nucleotides match TRBD1. The junction had 11 bases not matched to a gene; V was cut back by 4 bases and J by 4 bases. This CDR3 has 16 residues. The germline gives CDR1 GTSNPN, CDR2 SVGIG (reference sequence).

The rearrangement joins TRBV7-8 to TRBJ2-7, with 9 bases lining up with TRBD1. This CDR3 is 13 amino acids long. Germline V gene lookup returns CDR1 SGHVS and CDR2 FQNEAQ. V lost 5 bases to trimming and J lost 4 bases; unmatched junction nucleotides: 3. CDR3 in DNA: TGTGCCAGCAGCAAAGACAGGGGGTACGAGCAGTACTTC. Translating it yields CASSKDRGYEQYF.

This clone was detected once. V is TRBV6-1 and J is TRBJ1-2; TRBD1 matches at 7 bases. The V segment lost 10 bases and the J segment 4 bases; nucleotides outside the gene matches: 6. The CDR3 consists of 12 residues. Germline CDR1 and CDR2: MNHNS and SASEGT. The CDR3 nucleotides read TGTGCCACCCTCACAGGGGCCTATGGCTACACCTTC. Amino acids: CATLTGAYGYTF.

This CDR3 reads CASGRHRLSGEPSTDTQYF. CDR3 DNA: TGTGCCAGCGGGAGGCACAGGCTTAGCGGGGAGCCTAGCACAGATACGCAGTATTTT. The chain links TRBV7-2 to TRBJ2-3; 8 bases match TRBD2. The CDR3 is 19 residues long. Looked up from germline, CDR1 is SGHTA and CDR2 is FQGNSA. The junction had 19 bases not matched to a gene; V was cut back by 8 bases and J by 0 bases.

This clone was detected a few times. The chain couples TRBV4-2 to TRBJ2-2; 7 bases map to TRBD2. J lost 1 base, V lost 0 bases, and 5 bases had no gene match. This CDR3 has 17 amino acids. Looked up from germline, CDR1 is LGHNA and CDR2 is YNFKEQ. In nucleotides, the CDR3 is TGTGCCAGCAGCCAAGAAAGGCTAGCGGTGAACACCGGGGAGCTGTTTTTT. Translating gives CASSQERLAVNTGELFF.

The CDR3 DNA reads TGCGCCAGCAGCTTGATCATTCAGGGAGGTGAGCAGTTCTTC. Translating gives CASSLIIQGGEQFF. J is TRBJ2-1 and V is TRBV5-1, with D possibly matching TRBD2 (6 bases). The CDR3 consists of 14 residues. V dropped 1 base and J dropped 9 bases, with 14 bases sitting between them. Germline V gene sequence: CDR1 SGHRS, CDR2 YFSETQ. The entire variable domain, with the rest obtained from reference TRBV5-1 and TRBJ2-1, is as follows: KAGVTQTPRYLIKTRGQQVTLSCSPISGHRSVSWYQQTPGQGLQFLFEYFSETQRNKGNFPGRFSGRQFSNSRSEMNVSTLELGDSALYLCASSLIIQGGEQFFGPGTRLTVL.

The chain joins TRBV28 to TRBJ1-5; unclear D gene. CDR3 length: 13 amino acids. Germline values: CDR1 MDHEN, CDR2 SYDVKM. The V gene lost 7 bases and the J gene lost 2 bases, with 9 bases spanning the gap. In DNA, the CDR3 is TGTGCCAGCAAGATCTCGGGCAATCAGCCCCAGCATTTT. Translation: CASKISGNQPQHF.

Here the CDR3 reads CASSPGDRVSGNTIYF. CDR3 nucleotides: TGTGCCAGCAGCCCTGGGGACAGGGTCTCTGGAAACACCATATATTTT. The chain joins TRBV5-6 to TRBJ1-3, with 9 bases lining up with TRBD1. Trimming took 4 bases from V and 0 from J; bases not matched to a gene: 5. Germline CDR1 SGHDT, CDR2 YYEEEE. This CDR3 comprises 16 residues.

This clone has just one count. The J gene is TRBJ2-7, the V gene TRBV19; TRBD2 matches 15 bases. The ends lost 5 bases at V and 4 bases at J; junction bases unmatched: 3. The CDR3 totals 15 residues. Looked up from germline, CDR1 is LNHDA and CDR2 is SQIVND (reference sequence). CDR3 bases: TGTGCCAGTAGTGCCGGGACTAGCGGGAGGTACGAGCAGTACTTC. Its translation is CASSAGTSGRYEQYF. The full variable domain, completed using reference TRBV19 and TRBJ2-7, is DGGITQSPKYLFRKEGQNVTLSCEQNLNHDAMYWYRQDPGQGLRLIYYSQIVNDFQKGDIAEGYSVSREKKESFPLTVTSAQKNPTAFYLCASSAGTSGRYEQYFGPGTRLTVT.

The J gene is TRBJ1-3, the V gene TRBV18; no definite D call. Germline V gene sequence: CDR1 KGHSH, CDR2 LQKENI. Trimming took 6 bases from V and 0 from J, leaving 12 bases between them. This CDR3 has 15 residues. CDR3 in DNA: TGTGCCAGCTCCTCGGACGTAAGCTCTGGAAACACCATATATTTT. Encoded protein: CASSSDVSSGNTIYF.

This clone was detected only once. The chain carries TRBV9 and TRBJ2-5; weak D call: TRBD1 (6 bases). CDR1 is SGDLS, CDR2 YYNGEE, per germline. The CDR3 is made up of 16 amino acids. The ends were cut back, 4 bases at V and 2 bases at J, with 18 bases in the middle. CDR3 nucleotides: TGTGCCAGCAGCCGCCTCGGAAGGGGGATACAAGAGACCCAGTACTTC. It specifies CASSRLGRGIQETQYF.

The V gene is TRBV11-2, the J gene TRBJ1-4; possible D gene TRBD1, 5 bases. Trimming took off 1 base at V and 4 bases at J, with 10 bases between the two ends. CDR1 and CDR2 from the germline V gene are SGHAT and FQNNGV. This CDR3 has 15 amino acids. In nucleotides, the CDR3 is TGTGCCAGCAGCTTAGTGACAGCCCTTAATGAAAAACTGTTTTTT. It specifies CASSLVTALNEKLFF. Based on the CDR3 plus reference TRBV11-2 and TRBJ1-4, the full variable domain is EAGVAQSPRYKIIEKRQSVAFWCNPISGHATLYWYQQILGQGPKLLIQFQNNGVVDDSQLPKDRFSAERLKGVDSTLKIQPAKLEDSAVYLCASSLVTALNEKLFFGSGTQLSVL.

The chain links TRBV7-9 to TRBJ2-7; no clear D gene. The J call may be incorrect, as the DNA end agrees better with TRBJ2-1. The germline V gene encodes CDR1 SEHNR and CDR2 FQNEAQ (reference sequence). The CDR3 runs to 15 residues. CDR3 region: CASSLLIGLDNEQFF. The CDR3, as DNA: TGTGCCAGCAGCCTATTGATTGGTTTGGACAATGAGCAGTTCTTC.

This sequence joins TRBV28 and TRBJ1-2; D not certain. CDR1 is MDHEN and CDR2 is SYDVKM in the germline V gene. There are 14 residues in the CDR3. The V end lost 5 bases, the J end lost 4 bases, and 14 bases lay between the germline ends. The CDR3 is CASSRPGGIYGYTF. CDR3 nucleotide sequence: TGTGCCAGCAGTCGCCCAGGAGGGATCTATGGCTACACCTTC.

The chain combines TRBV28 with TRBJ2-1; tentative D call: TRBD1 (5 bases). Trimming cost V 2 bases and J 5 bases, with 10 bases left between them. The CDR3 contains 14 residues. Germline V gene sequence: CDR1 MDHEN, CDR2 SYDVKM. As DNA, the CDR3 is TGTGCCAGCAGTTTAAGGGGTGTCCACAATGAGCAGTTCTTC. Encoded protein: CASSLRGVHNEQFF.

The chain is built from TRBV28 and TRBJ2-7; unclear D gene. This CDR3 comprises 13 residues. V was clipped by 3 bases and J by 3 bases, with 9 bases between them. Germline V CDR1 and CDR2: MDHEN, SYDVKM. In nucleotides, the CDR3 is TGTGCCAGCAGTTTCCCGCCTCTCTACGAGCAGTACTTC. Protein sequence: CASSFPPLYEQYF.

The chain links TRBV7-9 to TRBJ2-1, with unresolved D. Per germline, CDR1 SEHNR and CDR2 FQNEAQ (reference sequence). The CDR3 has 12 amino acids. Between the trimmed V and J ends, which lost 2 bases and 8 bases, there was a span of 7 bases. In DNA, the CDR3 is TGTGCCAGCAGCTTACTAAACGATGAGCAGTTCTTC. It is translated as CASSLLNDEQFF.

The chain links TRBV4-3 to TRBJ2-7; 7 positions match TRBD2. In germline, CDR1 is LGHNA, CDR2 YSLEER. Trimming removed 0 bases from V and 7 bases from J; junction bases left unmatched: 9. This CDR3 contains 15 residues. Here the CDR3 reads CASSQDFGQGLEQYF. CDR3 sequence (DNA): TGCGCCAGCAGCCAAGATTTCGGGCAGGGACTAGAGCAGTACTTC.

CDR3 in amino acids: CASSRTEETQYF. CDR3 DNA sequence: TGTGCCAGCTCACGAACGGAAGAGACCCAGTACTTC. The chain has TRBV18 and TRBJ2-5; D unclear. CDR1 is KGHSH, CDR2 LQKENI, per germline. The CDR3 loop spans 12 amino acids. V dropped 4 bases and J dropped 3 bases, with 6 bases sitting between them.